These 20 T cell receptor beta chains came from one sample sequenced in a study of blood T cell repertoires in COVID-19. Assay used: immunoSEQ multiplex PCR; TCRdb lists only in-frame clones, some missing. This repertoire shows a few hundred thousand clones, about 85% found once; its top ten account for 3% to 4%. Sequencing used peripheral blood. The receptors originated from a woman aged 18 to 35 with acute or convalescent COVID-19.

This clone has just a few counts. The chain joins TRBV10-3 to TRBJ1-3; a weak D match, TRBD1 (6 bases). V gave up 10 bases and J gave up 2 bases, with 12 bases separating them. The length of the CDR3 is 13 residues. Germline V CDR1 and CDR2: ENHRY, SYGVKD. In DNA, the CDR3 is TGTGCCAGCCACAGGGAAACTGGAAACACCATATATTTT. Its translation: CASHRETGNTIYF.

This clone was found once. This chain connects TRBV2 to TRBJ2-1; 12 bases line up with TRBD2. Germline CDR1 is SNHLY and CDR2 is FYNNEI. The J segment lost 0 bases and the V segment lost 2 bases, leaving 5 bases of the junction unmatched. The CDR3 is 18 amino acids. The CDR3 DNA reads TGTGCCAGCAGTGAACCGCTAGCGGGAGGGGGCTCCTACAATGAGCAGTTCTTC. Translated: CASSEPLAGGGSYNEQFF.

The genes are TRBV7-9 and TRBJ2-1, with 10 bases lining up with TRBD2. From germline, CDR1 is SEHNR and CDR2 FQNEAQ (reference sequence). J lost 6 bases, V lost 5 bases, and 7 bases had no gene match. This CDR3 is built from 15 residues. The CDR3 sequence: CASSNLAGEVNEQFF. CDR3 DNA sequence: TGTGCCAGCAGCAATCTAGCGGGAGAGGTCAATGAGCAGTTCTTC.

The J gene is TRBJ2-1, the V gene TRBV3-1 (or the pseudogene TRBV3-2), with 10 bases identical to TRBD2. V shed 0 bases and J 4 bases; nucleotides not matched to a gene: 0. Germline CDR1 and CDR2: LGHDT and YNNKEL (reference sequence). This CDR3 comprises 15 residues. DNA of the CDR3: TGTGCCAGCAGCCAAGAAGCGGGAGGGTACAATGAGCAGTTCTTC. This codes for CASSQEAGGYNEQFF.

V is TRBV28 and J is TRBJ1-5; 8 nucleotides line up with TRBD1. The CDR3 has 14 residues. V shed 4 bases, J shed 6 bases, and the junction held 5 bases outside the gene matches. Germline V gives CDR1 MDHEN, CDR2 SYDVKM. The CDR3 bases are TGTGCCAGCAGTTCTCCAGGGGGCGGTCAGCCCCAGCATTTT. It specifies CASSSPGGGQPQHF.

This clone appeared a single time. CDR3 nucleotide sequence: TGTGCCAGCAGCCTCCCGGGGAACACTGAAGCTTTCTTT. Translation: CASSLPGNTEAFF. This chain connects TRBV12-3 or TRBV12-4 to TRBJ1-1; no clear D gene. V lost 6 bases and J lost 1, with 9 bases in between. The CDR3 is made up of 13 amino acids.

This rearrangement joins TRBV21-1 to TRBJ1-5. TRBV21-1 is a documented pseudogene. The CDR3 has 24 residues. The CDR3 here is CASSKLGLSLGPRTRSYSNQPQHF. The CDR3 DNA sequence: TGTGCCAGCAGCAAATTGGGACTCTCGTTGGGCCCTCGAACGAGGAGTTATAGCAATCAGCCCCAGCATTTT.

The chain couples TRBV12-3 or TRBV12-4 to TRBJ1-2, with D possibly being TRBD1 (5 bases). V gave up 8 bases and J gave up 5 bases, with 15 bases separating them. There are 13 residues in the CDR3. For the CDR3, the DNA is TGTGCCAGCCGGGCGGGGGACCGTTATGGCTACACCTTC. It specifies CASRAGDRYGYTF.

Note on this clone: Other DNA sequences in the same sample also yield this CDR3. V is TRBV4-1 and J is TRBJ1-5; D ambiguous. CDR3 length: 13 residues. Germline V CDR1 and CDR2: MGHRA, YSYEKL. The V gene lost 4 bases and the J gene lost 0 bases, with 4 bases spanning the gap. As DNA, the CDR3 is TGCGCCAGCAGCCTCTATAGCAATCAGCCCCAGCATTTT. Translation: CASSLYSNQPQHF.

The chain employs TRBV19 and TRBJ1-5; 12 bases are shared with TRBD1. Looked up from germline, CDR1 is LNHDA and CDR2 is SQIVND (reference sequence). The length of the CDR3 is 13 residues. V shed 8 bases and J 6 bases; nucleotides not matched to a gene: 2. The CDR3 bases are TGTGCCAGTGGGACAGGGGGCGCTCAGCCCCAGCATTTT. Its translation: CASGTGGAQPQHF.

The J gene is TRBJ1-2, the V gene TRBV6-6; D unresolved. The CDR3 sequence is 13 residues long. The germline CDR1 and CDR2 sequences are MNHNY and SVGAGI (reference sequence). V dropped 9 bases and J dropped 1 base, with 12 bases sitting between them. The DNA for the CDR3 is TGTGCCAGATCGGAGGGAATTAACTATGGCTACACCTTC. It encodes CARSEGINYGYTF.

The chain recombines TRBV7-2 with TRBJ2-7; 7 nucleotides match TRBD2. The length of the CDR3 is 15 residues. The germline V gene has CDR1 SGHTA and CDR2 FQGNSA. V shed 0 bases and J 1 base; nucleotides not matched to a gene: 3. CDR3: CASSLAGSGSYEQYF. DNA for the CDR3: TGTGCCAGCAGCTTAGCTGGTAGCGGGTCCTACGAGCAGTACTTC.

The genes are TRBV27 and TRBJ1-2; 7 bases line up with TRBD1. This CDR3 is 14 amino acids long. With 6 bases clipped from V and 1 base from J, the junction kept 5 bases outside the gene matches. CDR1 and CDR2 (germline): MNHEY, SMNVEV (reference sequence). CDR3 in DNA: TGTGCCAGCAGAAGAGGGGGCCTTAACTATGGCTACACCTTC. It translates to CASRRGGLNYGYTF.

The rearrangement links TRBV4-2 to TRBJ2-2; TRBD2 agrees at 8 bases. The germline V gene encodes CDR1 LGHNA and CDR2 YNFKEQ. The CDR3 length is 18 residues. The V and J ends lost 0 bases and 2 bases, in that order; junction bases with no gene match: 8. CDR3 nucleotides: TGTGCCAGCAGCCAAGAAATATTGGCGGGAGGAAACACCGGGGAGCTGTTTTTT. It translates to CASSQEILAGGNTGELFF.

The gene calls are TRBV5-1 and TRBJ2-7; TRBD2 matches 11 bases. Germline-derived CDR1 and CDR2 are SGHRS and YFSETQ. The CDR3 spans 16 residues. J lost 6 bases, V lost 4 bases, and 12 bases had no gene match. CDR3 region: CASSPNLAGGPREQYF. Written as DNA, the CDR3 is TGCGCCAGCAGCCCGAACTTAGCGGGAGGGCCTCGCGAGCAGTACTTC.

This clone was picked up one time. The chain employs TRBV7-9 and TRBJ1-6; D gene ambiguous. Trimming shortened V by 2 bases and J by 0 bases, and 8 bases separated the two germline ends. This CDR3 spans 16 amino acids. Germline lookup yields CDR1 SEHNR and CDR2 FQNEAQ (reference sequence). The CDR3 sequence is CASSLNRSSYNSPLHF. CDR3 nucleotides: TGTGCCAGCAGCTTAAATCGGAGCTCCTATAATTCACCCCTCCACTTT. Filled out from reference TRBV7-9 and TRBJ1-6, the complete variable domain reads DTGVSQNPRHKITKRGQNVTFRCDPISEHNRLYWYRQTLGQGPEFLTYFQNEAQLEKSRLLSDRFSAERPKGSFSTLEIQRTEQGDSAMYLCASSLNRSSYNSPLHFGNGTRLTVT.

The chain carries TRBV2 and TRBJ2-1; 7 bases line up with TRBD2. Looked up from germline, CDR1 is SNHLY and CDR2 is FYNNEI. V lost 8 bases and J lost 0; bases outside the gene matches: 4. The CDR3 length is 14 residues. The CDR3 bases are TGTGCCAGCCTAGCGGCAAGCTCCTACAATGAGCAGTTCTTC. Translation: CASLAASSYNEQFF.

This chain links TRBV9 with TRBJ2-7, with TRBD1 as a possible D gene (6 bases). Trimming removed 3 bases at V and 4 bases at J, with 14 bases between. CDR1 and CDR2 from the germline V gene are SGDLS and YYNGEE. The CDR3 spans 14 residues. CDR3 coding DNA: TGTGCCAGCAGCGACGGACAGATGGATTACGAGCAGTACTTC. Translating gives CASSDGQMDYEQYF.

V usage is TRBV2 and J usage is TRBJ1-1; TRBD1 might be the D (6 bases). Germline V gene lookup returns CDR1 SNHLY and CDR2 FYNNEI. Between the trimmed V and J ends, which lost 7 bases and 4 bases, there was a span of 16 bases. The CDR3 loop spans 14 amino acids. This CDR3 reads CASILLGASTEAFF. The CDR3 DNA reads as TGTGCCAGCATCCTGTTGGGGGCGAGCACTGAAGCTTTCTTT.

The chain couples TRBV27 to TRBJ2-3; possibly TRBD2 for D (7 bases). Germline V gives CDR1 MNHEY, CDR2 SMNVEV (reference sequence). Trimming cost V 3 bases and J 3 bases, with 10 bases left between them. The CDR3 length is 14 residues. CDR3 DNA sequence: TGTGCCAGCAGTTTGAGGGGGGGAACAGATACGCAGTATTTT. Amino acids: CASSLRGGTDTQYF.